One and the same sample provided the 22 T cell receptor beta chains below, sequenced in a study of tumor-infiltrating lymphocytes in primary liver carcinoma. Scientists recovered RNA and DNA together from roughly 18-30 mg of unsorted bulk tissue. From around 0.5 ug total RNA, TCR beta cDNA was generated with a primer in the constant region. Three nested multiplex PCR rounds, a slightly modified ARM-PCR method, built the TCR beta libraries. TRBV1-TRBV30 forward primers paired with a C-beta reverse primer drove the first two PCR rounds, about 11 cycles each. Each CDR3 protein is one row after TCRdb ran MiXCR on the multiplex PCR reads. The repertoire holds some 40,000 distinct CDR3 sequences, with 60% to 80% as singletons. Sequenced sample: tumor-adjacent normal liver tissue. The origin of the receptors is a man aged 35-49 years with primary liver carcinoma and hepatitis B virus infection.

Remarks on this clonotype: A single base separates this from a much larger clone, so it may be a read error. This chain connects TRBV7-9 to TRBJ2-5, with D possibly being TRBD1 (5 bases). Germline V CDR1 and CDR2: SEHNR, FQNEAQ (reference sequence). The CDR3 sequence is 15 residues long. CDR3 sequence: CVSSQATGLQETQYF. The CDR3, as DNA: TGTGTCAGCAGCCAAGCCACAGGTCTACAAGAGACCCAGTACTTC. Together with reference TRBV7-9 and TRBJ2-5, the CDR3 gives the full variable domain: DTGVSQNPRHKITKRGQNVTFRCDPISEHNRLYWYRQTLGQGPEFLTYFQNEAQLEKSRLLSDRFSAERPKGSFSTLEIQRTEQGDSAMYLCVSSQATGLQETQYFGPGTRLLVL.

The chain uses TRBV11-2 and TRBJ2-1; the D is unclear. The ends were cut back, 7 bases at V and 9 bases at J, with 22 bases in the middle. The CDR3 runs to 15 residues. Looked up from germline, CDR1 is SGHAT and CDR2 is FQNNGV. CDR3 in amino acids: CASILVSVEGIEQFF. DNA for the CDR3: TGTGCCAGCATTTTAGTGTCGGTGGAAGGTATTGAGCAGTTCTTC.

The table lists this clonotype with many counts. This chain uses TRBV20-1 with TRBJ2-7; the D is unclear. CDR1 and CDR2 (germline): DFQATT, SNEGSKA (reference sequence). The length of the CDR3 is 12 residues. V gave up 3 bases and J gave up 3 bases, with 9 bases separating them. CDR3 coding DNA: TGCAGTGCTAGTTCGCAGGACTACGAGCAGTACTTC. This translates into CSASSQDYEQYF.

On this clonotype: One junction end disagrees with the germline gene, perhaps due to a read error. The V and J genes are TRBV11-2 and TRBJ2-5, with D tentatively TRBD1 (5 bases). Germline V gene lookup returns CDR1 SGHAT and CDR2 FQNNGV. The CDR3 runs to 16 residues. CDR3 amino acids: CASSVDSGMSMETQYF. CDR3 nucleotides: TGTGCCAGCAGCGTAGACTCAGGGATGTCGATGGAGACCCAGTACTTC. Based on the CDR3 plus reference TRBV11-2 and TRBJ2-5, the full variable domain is EAGVAQSPRYKIIEKRQSVAFWCNPISGHATLYWYQQILGQGPKLLIQFQNNGVVDDSQLPKDRFSAERLKGVDSTLKIQPAKLEDSAVYLCASSVDSGMSMETQYFGPGTRLLVL.

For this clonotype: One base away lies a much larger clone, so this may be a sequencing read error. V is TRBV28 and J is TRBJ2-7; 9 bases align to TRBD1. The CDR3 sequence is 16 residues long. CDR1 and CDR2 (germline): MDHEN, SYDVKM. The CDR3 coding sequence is TGTGTCAGCAGTTCAACCGGGACAGGGATGTCCTACGAGCAGTACTTC. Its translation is CVSSSTGTGMSYEQYF. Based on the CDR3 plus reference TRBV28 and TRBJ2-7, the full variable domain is DVKVTQSSRYLVKRTGEKVFLECVQDMDHENMFWYRQDPGLGLRLIYFSYDVKMKEKGDIPEGYSVSREKKERFSLILESASTNQTSMYLCVSSSTGTGMSYEQYFGPGTRLTVT.

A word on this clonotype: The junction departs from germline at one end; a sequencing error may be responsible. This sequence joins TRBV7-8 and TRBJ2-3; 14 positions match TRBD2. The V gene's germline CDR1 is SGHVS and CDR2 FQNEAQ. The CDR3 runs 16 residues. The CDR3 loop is CASSSPGTSGSSTQYF. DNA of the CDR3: TGTGCCAGTAGCTCCCCCGGGACTAGCGGGAGTAGTACGCAGTATTTT.

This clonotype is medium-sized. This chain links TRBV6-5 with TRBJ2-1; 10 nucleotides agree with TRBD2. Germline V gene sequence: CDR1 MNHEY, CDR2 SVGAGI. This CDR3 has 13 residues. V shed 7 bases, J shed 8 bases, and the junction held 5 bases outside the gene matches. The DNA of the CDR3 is TGTGCCAGCACTTCTAGCGGGAGCGATGAGCAGTTCTTC. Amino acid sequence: CASTSSGSDEQFF.

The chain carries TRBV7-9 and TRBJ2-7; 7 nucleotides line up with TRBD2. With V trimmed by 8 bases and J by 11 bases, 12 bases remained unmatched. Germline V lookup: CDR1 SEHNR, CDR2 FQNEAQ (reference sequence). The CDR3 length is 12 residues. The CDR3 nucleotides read TGTGCCAGCCGCCTCGGGCTAGCGGTGAAGTACTTC. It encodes CASRLGLAVKYF.

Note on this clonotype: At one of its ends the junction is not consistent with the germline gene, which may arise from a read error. The CDR3 is CASSNVENTEDFF. The CDR3 nucleotides are TGCGCCAGCAGTAACGTAGAAAACACTGAAGATTTCTTT. The chain uses TRBV10-2 and TRBJ1-1; D not resolved. Germline V lookup: CDR1 WSHSY, CDR2 SAAADI. The CDR3 is 13 amino acids.

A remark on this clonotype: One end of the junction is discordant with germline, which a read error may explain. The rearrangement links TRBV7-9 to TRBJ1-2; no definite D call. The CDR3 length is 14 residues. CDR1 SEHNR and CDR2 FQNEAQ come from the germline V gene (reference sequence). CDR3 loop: CTSRWERWFHGYTF. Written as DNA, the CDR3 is TGTACCAGCAGATGGGAAAGGTGGTTTCATGGCTACACCTTC.

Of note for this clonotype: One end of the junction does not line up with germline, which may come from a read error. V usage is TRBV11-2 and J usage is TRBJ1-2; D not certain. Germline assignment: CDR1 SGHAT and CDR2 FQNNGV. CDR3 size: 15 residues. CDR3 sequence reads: CAGSPIHGSGYGYTF. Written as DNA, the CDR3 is TGTGCCGGCAGCCCAATACATGGATCGGGCTATGGATACACCTTC.

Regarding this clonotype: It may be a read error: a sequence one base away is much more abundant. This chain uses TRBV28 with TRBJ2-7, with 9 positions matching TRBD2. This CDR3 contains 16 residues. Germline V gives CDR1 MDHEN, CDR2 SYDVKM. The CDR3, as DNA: TGTGCCAGCAGTTCCGGACTAGCGTTAGGCTCCTACAAGCAGTACTTC. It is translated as CASSSGLALGSYKQYF.

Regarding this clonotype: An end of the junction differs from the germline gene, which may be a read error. CDR3 loop: CPWSPIGNNEQLF. The CDR3 DNA follows: TGTCCCTGGAGTCCCATCGGGAACAATGAGCAGCTCTTC. V gene TRBV30 combines with J gene TRBJ2-1, with D tentatively TRBD2 (5 bases). Per germline, CDR1 GTSNPN and CDR2 SVGIG (reference sequence). CDR3 length equals 13 residues.

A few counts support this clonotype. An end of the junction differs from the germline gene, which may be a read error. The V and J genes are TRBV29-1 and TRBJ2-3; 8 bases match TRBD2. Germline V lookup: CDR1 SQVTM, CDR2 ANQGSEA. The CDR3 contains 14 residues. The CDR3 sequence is CRVELAGGTDTQYF. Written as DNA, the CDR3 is TGCAGAGTTGAATTGGCGGGAGGAACAGATACACAGTATTTT.

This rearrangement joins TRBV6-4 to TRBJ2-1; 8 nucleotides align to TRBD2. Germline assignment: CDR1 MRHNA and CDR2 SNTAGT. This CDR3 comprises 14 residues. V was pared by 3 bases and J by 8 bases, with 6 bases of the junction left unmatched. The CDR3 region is CASSEGTRNDEQFF. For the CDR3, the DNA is TGTGCCAGCAGTGAAGGGACTAGGAACGATGAGCAGTTCTTC.

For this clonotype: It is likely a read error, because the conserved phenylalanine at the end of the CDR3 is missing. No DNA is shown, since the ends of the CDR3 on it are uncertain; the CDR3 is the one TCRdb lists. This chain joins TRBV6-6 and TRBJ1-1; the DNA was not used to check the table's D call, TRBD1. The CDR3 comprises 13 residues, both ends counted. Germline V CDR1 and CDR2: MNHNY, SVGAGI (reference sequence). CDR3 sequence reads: CTSSTGGTTEASL.

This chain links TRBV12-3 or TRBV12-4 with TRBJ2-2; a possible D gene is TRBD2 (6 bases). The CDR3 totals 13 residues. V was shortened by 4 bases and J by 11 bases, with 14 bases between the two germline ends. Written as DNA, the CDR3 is TGTGCCAGCAGTTCGGACTACACCCGTGAGCTGTTTTTT. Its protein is CASSSDYTRELFF.

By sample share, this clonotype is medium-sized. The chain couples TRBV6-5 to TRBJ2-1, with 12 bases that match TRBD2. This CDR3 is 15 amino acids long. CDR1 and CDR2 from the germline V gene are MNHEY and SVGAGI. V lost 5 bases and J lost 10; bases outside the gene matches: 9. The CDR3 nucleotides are TGTGCCAGCAGTCCTGCTAGCGGGAGGGCCGGGGAGCAGTTCTTC. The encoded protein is CASSPASGRAGEQFF.

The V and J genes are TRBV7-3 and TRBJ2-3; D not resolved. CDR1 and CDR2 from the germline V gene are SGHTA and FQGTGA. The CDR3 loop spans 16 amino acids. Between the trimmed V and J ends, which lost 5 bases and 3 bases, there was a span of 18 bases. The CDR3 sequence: CASSQLACGVTDTQYF. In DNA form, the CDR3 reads TGTGCCAGCAGCCAGCTGGCTTGCGGAGTTACAGATACGCAGTATTTT. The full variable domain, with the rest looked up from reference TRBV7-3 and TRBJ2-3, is GAGVSQTPSNKVTEKGKYVELRCDPISGHTALYWYRQSLGQGPEFLIYFQGTGAADDSGLPNDRFFAVRPEGSVSTLKIQRTERGDSAVYLCASSQLACGVTDTQYFGPGTRLTVL.

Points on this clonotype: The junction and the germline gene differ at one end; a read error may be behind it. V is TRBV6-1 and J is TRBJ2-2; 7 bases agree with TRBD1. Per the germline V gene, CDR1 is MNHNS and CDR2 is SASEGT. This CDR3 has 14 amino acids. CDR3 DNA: TGTACCAACAGTGCCACAGGGGACACCGGGGAGCCGTTTTTT. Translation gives CTNSATGDTGEPFF.

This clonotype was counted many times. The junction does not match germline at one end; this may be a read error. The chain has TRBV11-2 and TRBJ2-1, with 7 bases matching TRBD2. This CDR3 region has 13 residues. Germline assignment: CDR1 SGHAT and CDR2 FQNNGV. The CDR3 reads CASSLRLAGEQFF. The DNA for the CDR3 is TGTGCCAGTAGCTTAAGACTAGCCGGTGAGCAGTTCTTC. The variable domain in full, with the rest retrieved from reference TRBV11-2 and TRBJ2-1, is EAGVAQSPRYKIIEKRQSVAFWCNPISGHATLYWYQQILGQGPKLLIQFQNNGVVDDSQLPKDRFSAERLKGVDSTLKIQPAKLEDSAVYLCASSLRLAGEQFFGPGTRLTVL.

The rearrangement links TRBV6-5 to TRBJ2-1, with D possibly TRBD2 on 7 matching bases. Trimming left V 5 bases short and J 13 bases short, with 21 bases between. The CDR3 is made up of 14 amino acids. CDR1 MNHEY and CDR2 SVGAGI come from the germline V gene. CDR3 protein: CASSRVGGLVKQFF. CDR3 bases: TGTGCCAGCAGTCGAGTCGGGGGGCTGGTTAAACAGTTCTTC.